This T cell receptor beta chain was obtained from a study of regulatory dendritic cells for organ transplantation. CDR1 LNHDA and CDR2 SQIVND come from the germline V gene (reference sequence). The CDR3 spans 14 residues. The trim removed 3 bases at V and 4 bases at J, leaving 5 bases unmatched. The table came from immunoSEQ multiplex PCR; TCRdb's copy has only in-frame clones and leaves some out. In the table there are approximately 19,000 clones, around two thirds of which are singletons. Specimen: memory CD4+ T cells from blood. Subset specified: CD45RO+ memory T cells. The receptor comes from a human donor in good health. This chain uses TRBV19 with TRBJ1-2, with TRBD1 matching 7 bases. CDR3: CASSIGTVLYGYTF. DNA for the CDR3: TGTGCCAGTAGTATCGGGACAGTCCTCTATGGCTACACCTTC.